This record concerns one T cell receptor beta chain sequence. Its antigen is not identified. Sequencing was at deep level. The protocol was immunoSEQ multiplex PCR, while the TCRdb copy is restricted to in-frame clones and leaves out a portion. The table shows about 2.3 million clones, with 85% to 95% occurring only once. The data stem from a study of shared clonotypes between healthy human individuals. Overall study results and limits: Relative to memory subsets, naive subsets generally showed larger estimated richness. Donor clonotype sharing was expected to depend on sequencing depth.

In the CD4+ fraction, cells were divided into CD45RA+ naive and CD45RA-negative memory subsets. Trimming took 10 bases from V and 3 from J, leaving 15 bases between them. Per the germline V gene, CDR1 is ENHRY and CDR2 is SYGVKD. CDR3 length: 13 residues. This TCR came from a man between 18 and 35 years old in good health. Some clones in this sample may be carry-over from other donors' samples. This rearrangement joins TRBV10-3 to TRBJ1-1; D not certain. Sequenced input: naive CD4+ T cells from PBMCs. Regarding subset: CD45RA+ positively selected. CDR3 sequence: CATTRVFDTEAFF. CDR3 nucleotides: TGTGCCACCACCCGGGTATTCGACACTGAAGCTTTCTTT.